This T cell receptor beta chain was documented in a study of OX40 agonist ivuxolimab in advanced cancers. The length of the CDR3 is 14 residues. Germline lookup yields CDR1 SGHVS and CDR2 FQNEAQ. The V segment lost 5 bases and the J segment 4 bases; nucleotides outside the gene matches: 5. Data came from immunoSEQ multiplex PCR; TCRdb stores just in-frame clones and leaves some out. Among 75,000 to 100,000 clones listed, 84% were seen once. This receptor was identified in an adult with an advanced solid tumor such as melanoma, head and neck, liver or kidney cancer. V gene TRBV7-8 combines with J gene TRBJ1-2, with 9 positions matching TRBD1. Sample: CD4+ or CD8+ T cells sorted from blood, taken in a trial of the OX40 agonist ivuxolimab. CDR3 nucleotides: TGTGCCAGCAGCCTAGACAGGGGGGGCTATGGCTACACCTTC. The encoded protein is CASSLDRGGYGYTF.